Below, 32 T cell receptor delta chains from the same sample are listed, as sequenced in a study of gamma-delta chains in newborns, infants, children. TCRdb reapplied CATT to the reads. The table records nearly 8,500 delta-chain clones, around 1.6% of them present only once. Sequenced: blood. The receptors originated from a child who was a newborn, infant or young child, either healthy, febrile or measles-vaccinated (not recorded which).

By frequency in the sample, this clone is medium-sized. The V call is TRDV1, the J call TRDJ1, with 8 bases fitting TRDD3. Trimming took 2 bases from V and 0 from J; bases not matched to a gene: 11. Germline CDR1 and CDR2: TSWWSYY and QGS. This CDR3 spans 18 amino acids. The CDR3: CALGEYLRGYSYTDKLIF. CDR3 sequence (DNA): TGTGCTCTTGGGGAATACCTACGGGGATACTCGTACACCGATAAACTCATCTTT.

By share of the sample, this clone is medium-sized. The V call is TRDV1, the J call TRDJ1; 8 bases map to TRDD3. The germline V gene has CDR1 TSWWSYY and CDR2 QGS. J was trimmed by 0 bases and V by 1 base; bases with no gene match: 7. The CDR3 is made up of 17 amino acids. CDR3 region: CALGERLYWGDTDKLIF. CDR3 DNA sequence: TGTGCTCTTGGGGAACGCCTGTACTGGGGGGACACCGATAAACTCATCTTT.

The genes are TRDV1 and TRDJ1; TRDD3 agrees at 9 bases. The CDR3 extends over 21 amino acids. Germline CDR1 TSWWSYY, CDR2 QGS. The V gene end was trimmed by 2 bases and the J gene end by 0 bases; junction bases not matched to a gene: 19. The CDR3 reads CALGECTGGHASFPYTDKLIF. CDR3 in DNA: TGTGCTCTTGGGGAATGCACTGGGGGACACGCTTCTTTCCCGTACACCGATAAACTCATCTTT.

By share, this clone counts as large (0.1 to 1%). At the DNA level, this CDR3 is encoded by other sequences in the same sample as well. V usage is TRDV2 and J usage is TRDJ3, with D maybe TRDD3 (6 bases). This CDR3 spans 18 amino acids. The germline V and J ends were trimmed by 0 bases and 1 base, with 12 bases remaining between them. Germline V gene lookup returns CDR1 GEAIGNYY and CDR2 EKD. CDR3 protein: CACDTGDARSWDTRQMFF. CDR3 bases: TGTGCCTGTGACACCGGGGATGCTCGTTCCTGGGACACCCGACAGATGTTTTTC.

This clone is medium-sized (0.01 to 0.1%) in the sample. Different DNA sequences within this sample yield the same CDR3. This chain connects TRDV2 to TRDJ3, with 7 bases fitting TRDD3. V lost 2 bases to trimming and J lost 0 bases; unmatched junction nucleotides: 6. CDR1 and CDR2 from the germline V gene are GEAIGNYY and EKD. This CDR3 is built from 18 residues. The CDR3 nucleotides read TGTGCCTGTGACAAGGTGGGGATAAGCTCCTGGGACACCCGACAGATGTTTTTC. It translates to CACDKVGISSWDTRQMFF.

This clone appeared a few times. Other DNA variants within this sample encode the same CDR3. The gene calls are TRDV1 and TRDJ1; TRDD3 agrees at 7 bases. J lost 0 bases, V lost 2 bases, and 15 bases had no gene match. This CDR3 region has 19 residues. Germline-derived CDR1 and CDR2 are TSWWSYY and QGS. The chain's CDR3 is CALGEYYLGVYVYTDKLIF. The CDR3 bases are TGTGCTCTTGGGGAATACTACCTGGGGGTCTACGTGTACACCGATAAACTCATCTTT.

This clone has only a few counts. A read error is possible here, since a much larger clone lies one base away. Distinct nucleotide sequences in the sample also encode this CDR3. The chain couples TRDV2 to TRDJ1, with TRDD3 matching over 12 bases. The CDR3 has 16 residues. Germline CDR1 and CDR2: GEAIGNYY and EKD. For the CDR3, the DNA is TGTGCTTGTGACGACCTACTGGGGGATACAGCCGATAAACTCATCTTT. Protein: CACDDLLGDTADKLIF.

This clone was detected only a few times. The protein in this entry is translated from the DNA; at residue 14 it differs from the protein listed in TCRdb. The chain joins TRDV1 to TRDJ1; a weak D match, TRDD3 (5 bases). CDR1 and CDR2 (germline): TSWWSYY, QGS. Trimming removed 1 base from V and 1 base from J, with 25 bases in between. This CDR3 has 20 residues. CDR3 residues: CALGEQGLSRYSPCTDKLIF. CDR3 nucleotide sequence: TGTGCTCTTGGGGAACAAGGCCTATCCCGATACTCCCCCTGCACCGATAAACTCATCTTT.

This clone was recorded at least ten times. Other DNA sequences from this sample encode an identical CDR3 as well. The CDR3 sequence is CACDTVAVGATLSWDTRQMFF. CDR3 sequence (DNA): TGTGCCTGTGACACCGTAGCCGTGGGGGCCACTCTCTCCTGGGACACCCGACAGATGTTTTTC. The V and J genes are TRDV2 and TRDJ3; D is possibly TRDD3 (6 bases). CDR3 length equals 21 residues. CDR1 is GEAIGNYY, CDR2 EKD, per germline. Trimming stripped 0 bases from V and 0 bases from J, with 20 bases between.

This clone is medium-sized (0.01 to 0.1%) by share. This specimen includes other DNA sequences encoding the same CDR3. The chain couples TRDV1 to TRDJ3, with D tentatively TRDD2 (5 bases). Germline V gene data show CDR1 as TSWWSYY and CDR2 as QGS. Trimming removed 3 bases at V and 0 bases at J, with 18 bases between. This CDR3 comprises 20 residues. CDR3 in amino acids: CALGEGFRLEPSWDTRQMFF. CDR3 coding DNA: TGTGCTCTTGGGGAGGGCTTCCGTCTGGAACCCTCCTGGGACACCCGACAGATGTTTTTC.

To note about this clone: This sample also contains other DNA sequences that code for the same CDR3. The chain combines TRDV1 with TRDJ1; 7 nucleotides agree with TRDD3. The CDR3 consists of 23 residues. Germline CDR1 TSWWSYY, CDR2 QGS. The V and J ends lost 3 bases and 2 bases, in that order; junction bases with no gene match: 30. CDR3 protein: CALGERIYRPYKTGYGCTDKLIF. CDR3 nucleotides: TGTGCTCTTGGGGAGCGGATCTACCGCCCCTATAAGACAGGATACGGGTGTACCGATAAACTCATCTTT.

This clone turned up a few times. TCRdb and the translated DNA give different amino acids at residue 15; the protein presented here is the one translated from the DNA. V usage is TRDV1 and J usage is TRDJ1; 12 bases map to TRDD3. The CDR3 sequence is 18 residues long. Germline V gene sequence: CDR1 TSWWSYY, CDR2 QGS. Trimming at V came to 4 bases and at J to 9 bases, leaving 18 bases not matched to a gene. This CDR3 is CALGGSFSWGIRKDELIF. The DNA for the CDR3 is TGTGCTCTTGGGGGAAGTTTCTCCTGGGGGATACGCAAGGACGAACTCATCTTT.

The rearrangement links TRDV2 to TRDJ1, with D perhaps matching TRDD3 (6 bases). The germline CDR1 and CDR2 sequences are GEAIGNYY and EKD. The length of the CDR3 is 15 residues. Trimming left V 4 bases short and J 6 bases short, with 20 bases between. The CDR3 region is CACEGSGGEFNKLIF. The CDR3 DNA is TGTGCCTGTGAAGGGAGCGGGGGGGAGTTTAATAAACTCATCTTT.

This clone was counted only a few times. The mismatch at residue 9 between this DNA's translation and the TCRdb protein of a much larger clone likely reflects a read error; the protein shown is translated from the DNA. The rearrangement uses TRDV1 and TRDJ1; D gene unclear. Germline V gene data show CDR1 as TSWWSYY and CDR2 as QGS. Trimming pared 3 bases from V and 4 bases from J, leaving 21 bases between. This CDR3 contains 17 residues. The CDR3 nucleotides read TGTGCTCTTGGGGATGGACCCCCGCACCCCCAGGACGATAAACTCATCTTT. It codes for CALGDGPPHPQDDKLIF.

With respect to this clone: This may come from a read error, since a much larger clone is one base off. Other DNA sequences in the sample encode the same CDR3. The chain employs TRDV1 and TRDJ1, with D possibly matching TRDD3 (6 bases). V lost 3 bases and J lost 4, with 15 bases in between. Germline-derived CDR1 and CDR2 are TSWWSYY and QGS. The CDR3 extends over 15 amino acids. The CDR3 coding sequence is TGTGCTCTTGGGGACTTACTGGGAGCCAACGATAAACTCATCTTT. It specifies CALGDLLGANDKLIF.

This clone has a handful of counts. Other DNA sequences in the same sample also yield this CDR3. The chain carries TRDV1 and TRDJ1, with 10 bases that match TRDD3. The CDR3 consists of 21 residues. Trimming cost V 1 base and J 1 base; bases outside gene matches: 18. Germline V gives CDR1 TSWWSYY, CDR2 QGS. The DNA for the CDR3 is TGTGCTCTTGGGGAACGAACTCCTAGGGTATTGGGGGATACAGGCACCGATAAACTCATCTTT. Protein sequence: CALGERTPRVLGDTGTDKLIF.

In regard to this clone: A single base separates this from a much larger clone, so it may be a read error. Distinct nucleotide sequences in the sample also encode this CDR3. The chain is built from TRDV1 and TRDJ1, with D perhaps matching TRDD3 (6 bases). Germline loops: CDR1 TSWWSYY, CDR2 QGS. The CDR3 spans 20 residues. Trimming pared 4 bases from V and 0 bases from J, leaving 27 bases between. Written as DNA, the CDR3 is TGTGCTCTTGGGGGGCCCTCCGGGGGCGATCGGGGATCCTACACCGATAAACTCATCTTT. Protein: CALGGPSGGDRGSYTDKLIF.

This clone was recorded a few times. The protein here is the DNA translation, as the TCRdb protein differs from it at residue 5. V and J are TRDV1 and TRDJ2; 10 bases map to TRDD3. Germline CDR1 TSWWSYY, CDR2 QGS. CDR3 length equals 20 residues. CDR3 region: CALGKLYMALGDLLTAQLFF. For the CDR3, the DNA is TGTGCTCTTGGGAAACTATATATGGCACTGGGGGATCTGTTGACAGCACAACTCTTCTTT.

This clone is labeled medium-sized (0.01 to 0.1%). Other DNA sequences in this sample translate to the same CDR3. This chain links TRDV1 with TRDJ1; no clear D gene. The CDR3 covers 16 residues. Germline V gene data show CDR1 as TSWWSYY and CDR2 as QGS. V was shortened by 1 base and J by 5 bases, with 17 bases between the two germline ends. The CDR3 region has the DNA TGTGCTCTTGGGGAACACCCAGTAACAGTTTTAGATAAACTCATCTTT. Translating gives CALGEHPVTVLDKLIF.

A word on this clone: Other DNA sequences from this sample encode an identical CDR3 as well. The V and J genes are TRDV1 and TRDJ1; 12 bases map to TRDD3. Germline CDR1 TSWWSYY, CDR2 QGS. Trimming took 1 base from V and 4 from J; bases not matched to a gene: 19. This CDR3 comprises 21 residues. The chain's CDR3 is CALGEPTSYSKYWGILDKLIF. CDR3 bases: TGTGCTCTTGGGGAACCTACTTCCTATTCGAAGTACTGGGGGATACTCGATAAACTCATCTTT.

This clone was observed a few times. An end of the junction differs from the germline gene, which may be a read error. The CDR3 nucleotides read TGTGCTATTGGGCGTTTCCCTCCTTCCTACTTACTGGGGGATACCAACTGGGACACCCGACAGATGTTTTTC. Encoded protein: CAIGRFPPSYLLGDTNWDTRQMFF. The chain combines TRDV1 with TRDJ3; 12 bases are a match to TRDD3. Germline lookup yields CDR1 TSWWSYY and CDR2 QGS. The CDR3 covers 24 residues.

This clone is classed as medium-sized. The chain couples TRDV1 to TRDJ1, with 9 bases identical to TRDD3. Germline V lookup: CDR1 TSWWSYY, CDR2 QGS. V trimming: 0 bases; J trimming: 2 bases; junction bases outside the gene matches: 7. The CDR3 is 17 residues long. The DNA of the CDR3 is TGTGCTCTTGGGGAACTATGCGGGCTGGGGGATACCGATAAACTCATCTTT. This encodes CALGELCGLGDTDKLIF.

Turning to this clone: Possible read error: a much larger clone is one base away. This rearrangement joins TRDV1 to TRDJ3; 10 bases fit TRDD3. The CDR3 length is 23 residues. V lost 3 bases to trimming and J lost 0 bases; unmatched junction nucleotides: 17. Germline assignment: CDR1 TSWWSYY and CDR2 QGS. This CDR3 reads CALGEPTIVWGILSSWDTRQMFF. CDR3 nucleotide sequence: TGTGCTCTTGGGGAGCCTACGATTGTGTGGGGGATACTAAGCTCCTGGGACACCCGACAGATGTTTTTC.

This clone is medium-sized in the sample. The chain has TRDV2 and TRDJ1, with TRDD3 matching 11 bases. The CDR3 sequence is 15 residues long. J was trimmed by 3 bases and V by 3 bases; bases with no gene match: 5. The germline CDR1 and CDR2 sequences are GEAIGNYY and EKD. Written as DNA, the CDR3 is TGTGCCTGTGACCTACTGGGGGATAAAGCCGATAAACTCATCTTT. As protein: CACDLLGDKADKLIF.

Points on this clone: TCRdb lists the protein of a much larger clone for this DNA, which differs at residue 12, so this is likely a read error; the protein given here is translated from the DNA itself. The chain couples TRDV2 to TRDJ2; TRDD3 aligns across 12 bases. Trimming at V came to 1 base and at J to 6 bases, leaving 8 bases not matched to a gene. Looked up from germline, CDR1 is GEAIGNYY and CDR2 is EKD. The CDR3 has 17 amino acids. The CDR3 nucleotides read TGTGCCTGTGACACGCTGGGGGATACGCGTGAGGCAGCACAACTCTTCTTT. Protein sequence: CACDTLGDTREAAQLFF.

This clone is medium-sized (0.01 to 0.1%) in the sample. V gene TRDV2 combines with J gene TRDJ1; D possibly matches TRDD2 or TRDD3 (5 bases each). Germline V gives CDR1 GEAIGNYY, CDR2 EKD. Deletions cut 3 bases from V and 1 base from J, with 23 bases between. The CDR3 extends over 18 amino acids. CDR3 sequence reads: CACDRRGGRGFLTDKLIF. In nucleotides, the CDR3 is TGTGCCTGTGACCGGAGAGGGGGTCGGGGGTTCCTCACCGATAAACTCATCTTT.

Details on this clone: This may stem from a read error, because a much larger clone lies one nucleotide away. V gene TRDV1 combines with J gene TRDJ3, with 7 bases lining up with TRDD3. Assignment of the J gene here rests on matching the DNA to germline, because TCRdb gives none. Germline V lookup: CDR1 TSWWSYY, CDR2 QGS. The length of the CDR3 is 22 residues. The CDR3: CALGEGVRLGAVFSWDIRQMFF. The CDR3 DNA follows: TGTGCTCTTGGGGAAGGGGTCCGTCTGGGGGCTGTATTCTCCTGGGACATCCGACAGATGTTTTTC.

As regards this clone: A read error may be the cause here, since a much bigger clone is one base away. Other DNA sequences in this specimen translate into the identical CDR3. The CDR3 DNA is TGTGCGGCAAGCGCGCTTCCCCCTCGGACTGGGGGATACTCCCTCACCGATAAACTCATCTTT. Translated, it gives CAASALPPRTGGYSLTDKLIF. The chain joins TRAV29/DV5 to TRDJ1; 12 nucleotides line up with TRDD3. The CDR3 loop spans 21 amino acids. Germline CDR1 NSMFDY, CDR2 ISSIKDK.

The V gene is TRDV1, the J gene TRDJ1; 9 bases fit TRDD3. CDR1 is TSWWSYY and CDR2 is QGS in the germline V gene. This CDR3 spans 18 amino acids. The V gene end was trimmed by 1 base and the J gene end by 0 bases; junction bases not matched to a gene: 9. CDR3 sequence: CALGEPPTWGIDTDKLIF. The CDR3 bases are TGTGCTCTTGGGGAACCCCCTACCTGGGGGATCGACACCGATAAACTCATCTTT.

This clone ranks as medium-sized (0.01 to 0.1%). The CDR3 sequence: CALGELVFLHPTGGRLSRMTDKLIF. The CDR3 DNA is TGTGCTCTTGGGGAACTAGTATTCCTACACCCTACTGGGGGACGCCTCTCCCGAATGACCGATAAACTCATCTTT. The gene calls are TRDV1 and TRDJ1; 9 bases map to TRDD3. Losses at the gene ends were 0 bases for V and 2 bases for J; bases not matched to a gene: 31. This CDR3 is built from 25 residues. Germline V gene lookup returns CDR1 TSWWSYY and CDR2 QGS.

As regards this clone: A clone one base away is much larger, so this may be a read error. The rearrangement joins TRDV1 to TRDJ2; perhaps TRDD2 as D (9 bases). The germline CDR1 and CDR2 sequences are TSWWSYY and QGS. The CDR3 sequence is 21 residues long. Trimming removed 2 bases from V and 9 bases from J, with 34 bases in between. Here the CDR3 reads CALGERPSYLLGILWATQLFF. The CDR3 bases are TGTGCTCTTGGGGAAAGGCCTTCCTACCTACTGGGGATACTCTGGGCAACACAACTCTTCTTT.

This clone rates as medium-sized. This specimen includes other DNA sequences encoding the same CDR3. The J gene is TRDJ1, the V gene TRDV1; 11 nucleotides agree with TRDD3. Per the germline V gene, CDR1 is TSWWSYY and CDR2 is QGS. After removal of 1 base from V and 0 bases from J, the junction contained 22 bases not matched to a gene. This CDR3 has 23 residues. The CDR3 nucleotides read TGTGCTCTTGGGGAACGATCGACTCTACCCTGGACACTGGGGGATAACTACACCGATAAACTCATCTTT. This encodes CALGERSTLPWTLGDNYTDKLIF.